This TCR beta chain was captured by sequencing in a study of cytomegalovirus exposure and HLA in healthy donors. Trimming took 4 bases from V and 1 from J; bases not matched to a gene: 5. The CDR3 totals 15 residues. Germline CDR1 is SGDLS and CDR2 is YYNGEE. 13 Jbeta primers and 60 Vbeta primers were used for the PCR. Profiling relied on immunoSEQ multiplex PCR, and the TCRdb table lists in-frame clones only, not all of them. The table shows 85,000 to 100,000 clones, with around four fifths occurring only once. Whole-study findings and limits: Further analysis, carried out later, found HLA-associated TCR beta chains more clonally expanded than equally common other chains. Per a later analysis, fewer than 20,000 TCR beta sequences showed association with HLA alleles at 0.05 false discovery rate.

Worth noting for this clone: Its antigen is currently unknown.

The specimen sequenced was PBMCs. This chain links TRBV9 with TRBJ2-7; 10 bases match TRBD2. The sequence was collected from a woman younger than 30 in good health and CMV-seropositive. The CDR3 DNA sequence: TGTGCCAGCAGCACGAGCGGGGGGGCTTCCTACGAGCAGTACTTC. Protein product: CASSTSGGASYEQYF.